This TCR beta chain was documented in a study of shared clonotypes between healthy human individuals. The DNA input per sorted-subset replicate PCR was roughly 0.2 ug, corresponding to tens of thousands of T cell genomes. Sequencing was performed with immunoSEQ multiplex PCR; in TCRdb, only in-frame clones are kept and a portion is missing. Found here are over 950,000 clones, approximately 80% of them singletons; the top ten hold about 0.89%. Recent vaccinations or acute infections were absent in the healthy HIV-negative adult donors. Every donor, a Caucasian adult, lived in Nashville, Tennessee. Losses at the gene ends were 2 bases for V and 6 bases for J; bases not matched to a gene: 3. This CDR3 has 14 amino acids. Germline CDR1 MNHEY, CDR2 SVGAGI.

The rearrangement joins TRBV6-5 to TRBJ1-5; TRBD1 aligns across 8 bases. This TCR was sampled from a man aged 18 to 29 in good health. Some clones in this sample may be carry-over from other donors' samples. The sample comprised memory CD4+ T cells from PBMCs. Regarding subset: CD45RA-negative fraction. For the CDR3, the DNA is TGTGCCAGCAGTTACGACAGGGGCGGTCAGCCCCAGCATTTT. This sequence encodes CASSYDRGGQPQHF.